This TCR beta chain was retrieved from a study of Graves' ophthalmopathy and Graves' hyperthyroidism. Findings and caveats of the study: Most thyroid clonotypes with frequency above 0.001 were detected in blood too. A 13-signature model separated ophthalmopathy from stable hyperthyroidism, reaching approximately 88% sensitivity and 75% to 83% specificity cross-validated.

CDR1 and CDR2 from the germline V gene are ENHRY and SYGVKD. Trimming took off 6 bases at V and 5 bases at J, with 9 bases between the two ends. This CDR3 region has 12 residues. The authors amplified TCR beta CDR3 regions, and they did so from RNA transcripts for repertoire sequencing. The authors performed first-round RT-PCR with HTBI primers and then a second-round multiplex PCR. TCRdb passed the multiplex PCR reads through MiXCR, listing each CDR3 protein once. The data show approximately 700,000 distinct CDR3 sequences, with roughly 41% seen just once and 3.3% held by the top ten. This clonotype was found many times. Its antigen is currently unknown.

Sample: peripheral blood. The rearrangement uses TRBV10-3 and TRBJ2-3; D might be TRBD1 or TRBD2, each matching 5 bases. This clonotype originated in an adult man with Graves' ophthalmopathy. This chain's CDR3 is CAIRGTVDTQYF. As DNA, the CDR3 is TGTGCCATCAGGGGGACCGTAGATACGCAGTATTTT.